This T cell receptor (beta chain) was observed in a study of T cell responses to AZD1222 COVID-19 vaccine. The study, taken as a whole, reports: Baseline antibody screening turned up just six seropositive AZD1222 recipients. Most donors were white British, females outnumbered males, and clonal diversity was possibly underestimated. Spike regions recognized by vaccine-associated CD4 TCRs spanned the protein, led by 160-218 and 743-854.

Profiling relied on immunoSEQ multiplex PCR, and the TCRdb table lists in-frame clones only, not all of them. The repertoire holds 80,000 to 90,000 clones, with over 75% as singletons. Germline loops: CDR1 MNHEY, CDR2 SMNVEV (reference sequence). Trimming took 3 bases from V and 11 from J, leaving 20 bases between them. The CDR3 contains 16 residues. Points on this clone: The target antigen is unknown.

The chain employs TRBV27 and TRBJ1-6, with a weak D call TRBD1 (6 bases). The source is an adult who received the AZD1222 COVID-19 vaccine. The starting material was peripheral blood, obtained 28 days after the second AZD1222 dose. CDR3 DNA: TGTGCCAGCAGTTTCACAGGAGGTGCGGCAGGGGCACCCCTCCACTTT. The encoded protein is CASSFTGGAAGAPLHF.